The present T cell receptor beta chain was sequenced within a study of cytomegalovirus exposure and HLA in healthy donors. The study, taken as a whole, reports: As a later analysis showed, several of the most significant clusters appeared to be linked to common viral pathogens. Per a prior analysis, the majority of TCR beta V segments were productive roughly 87% or roughly 30% of the time. Analyses of presence and absence presupposed an approximately uniform sequencing depth across donors.

The PCR had 60 Vbeta and 13 Jbeta primers. Libraries were prepared by immunoSEQ multiplex PCR; TCRdb keeps only in-frame clonotypes and omits some of them. The sample carries about 90,000 clones, about two thirds recorded once. With respect to this clone: The antigen is not known.

There are 13 residues in the CDR3. V lost 1 base, J lost 1 base, and 4 bases lay in between. CDR1 is SNHLY and CDR2 is FYNNEI in the germline V gene. This sequence originates from a woman aged 50 to 60 in good health and CMV-seropositive. This chain uses TRBV2 with TRBJ1-1, with D hard to call. The specimen was PBMCs. This CDR3 reads CASSEVRNTEAFF. In DNA form, the CDR3 reads TGTGCCAGCAGTGAAGTGCGGAACACTGAAGCTTTCTTT.